There are many counts of the clone carrying this TCR beta chain. With 7 bases removed from V and 5 bases from J, the gap between germline ends came to 6 bases. The germline CDR1 and CDR2 sequences are SQVTM and ANQGSEA. The CDR3 runs to 10 residues. This sample is part of a study of identical twins. TCRdb passed the 5' RACE reads through MiXCR, listing each CDR3 protein once. The sample shows 200,000 to 250,000 distinct CDR3 sequences, roughly 7% of them seen only once. This same sample was also part of a study on yellow fever vaccine responses in identical twins.

Source material: memory (CD45RO+) T cells sorted from blood. The chain is built from TRBV29-1 and TRBJ2-4; no clear D gene. The receptor was derived from a woman aged 18-29 years in good health. Written as DNA, the CDR3 is TGCAGCGCCGCAGAAAACATTCAGTACTTC. This sequence encodes CSAAENIQYF.